Detailed here is one T cell receptor beta chain. Antigen unknown. This sample was included in a study of blood T cells in healthy people across ages. A J-beta primer mix and a sample-barcoded 5' primer were used in a second PCR of roughly 6 to 11 cycles. Each cDNA molecule was tagged by a template-switch adaptor that had 12 random nucleotides. Each CDR3 protein gets one entry after TCRdb re-called the 5' RACE reads with MiXCR. The sample carries 1,800,000 or so distinct CDR3 sequences, roughly two fifths recorded once. Regarding the study as a whole: A strong correlation between TCR beta diversity and naive T cell percentage was seen.

Total RNA, at least 6 micrograms per sample, came from PBMCs. CDR3 size: 17 residues. Germline V gene sequence: CDR1 LGHDT, CDR2 YNNKEL (reference sequence). Unmatched junction bases numbered 9, after V lost 5 bases and J lost 4 bases. This TCR came from a human donor in good health. The chain employs TRBV3-1 and TRBJ1-4; 11 positions match TRBD1. Sequenced: blood. The CDR3 spells CASSLPGQGEHNEKLFF. DNA of the CDR3: TGTGCCAGCAGCTTACCGGGACAGGGGGAACATAATGAAAAACTGTTTTTT.